One TCR beta chain is described in this entry. The antigen remains undetermined. This clone may be a read error of a much larger clone one base away. Patients were aged 18 to 65, had disease duration under 2 months, and had newly diagnosed hyperthyroidism. For the diagnoses, clinical symptoms, serum thyroxine and TRAb, thyroid ultrasound and orbital computed tomography were used. The entry originates in a study of T cells in Graves' hyperthyroidism and ophthalmopathy. General study points: The blood repertoire included most of the expanded thyroid clonotypes above 0.001. Ophthalmopathy was distinguished from stable hyperthyroidism by 13 V-J signatures.

Amplification targeted TCR beta CDR3 regions from RNA transcripts. First-round RT-PCR targeting the TCR CDR3 was performed with the HTBI primer set. A single record per CDR3 protein comes from TCRdb applying MiXCR to the multiplex PCR reads. The repertoire holds 450,000 to 700,000 distinct CDR3 sequences, with 40% to 55% as singletons. The CDR3 has 19 amino acids. CDR1 is SGHKS and CDR2 is YYEKEE in the germline V gene (reference sequence). This chain joins TRBV5-5 and TRBJ2-2; TRBD1 matches 8 bases. This clonotype was sampled from a woman between 18 and 29 years old with Graves' hyperthyroidism. Material for sequencing was peripheral blood or thyroid tissue (not recorded which). CDR3 loop: CASSLDLFDRGGNTRELFF. The CDR3 DNA follows: TGTGCCAGCAGCTTGGACCTTTTCGACAGGGGAGGAAACACCAGGGAGCTGTTTTTT.